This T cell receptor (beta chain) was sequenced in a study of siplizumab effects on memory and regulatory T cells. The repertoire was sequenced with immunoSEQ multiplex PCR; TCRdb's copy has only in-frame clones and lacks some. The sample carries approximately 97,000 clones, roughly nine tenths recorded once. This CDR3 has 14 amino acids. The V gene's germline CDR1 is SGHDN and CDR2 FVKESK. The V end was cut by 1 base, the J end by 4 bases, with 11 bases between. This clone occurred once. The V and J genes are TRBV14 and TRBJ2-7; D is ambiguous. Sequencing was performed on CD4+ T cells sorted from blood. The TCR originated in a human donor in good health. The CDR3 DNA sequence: TGTGCCAGCAGCCAAGGACCGACTCTATACGAGCAGTACTTC. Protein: CASSQGPTLYEQYF. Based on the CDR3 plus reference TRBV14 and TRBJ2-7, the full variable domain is EAGVTQFPSHSVIEKGQTVTLRCDPISGHDNLYWYRRVMGKEIKFLLHFVKESKQDESGMPNNRFLAERTGGTYSTLKVQPAELEDSGVYFCASSQGPTLYEQYFGPGTRLTVT.